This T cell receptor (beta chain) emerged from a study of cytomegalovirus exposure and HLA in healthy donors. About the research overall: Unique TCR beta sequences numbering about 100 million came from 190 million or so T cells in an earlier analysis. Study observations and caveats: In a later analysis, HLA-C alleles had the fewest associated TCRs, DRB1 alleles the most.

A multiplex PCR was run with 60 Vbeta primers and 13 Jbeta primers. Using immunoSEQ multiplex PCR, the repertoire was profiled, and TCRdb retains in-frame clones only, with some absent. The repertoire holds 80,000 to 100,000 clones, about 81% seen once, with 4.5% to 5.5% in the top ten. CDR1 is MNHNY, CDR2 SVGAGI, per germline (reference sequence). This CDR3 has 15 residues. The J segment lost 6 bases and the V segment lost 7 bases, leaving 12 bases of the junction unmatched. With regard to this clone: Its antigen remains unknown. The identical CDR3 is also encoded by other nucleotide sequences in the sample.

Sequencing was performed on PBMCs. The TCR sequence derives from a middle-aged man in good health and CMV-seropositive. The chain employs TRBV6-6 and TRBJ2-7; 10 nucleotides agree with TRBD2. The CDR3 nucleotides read TGTGCCAGCACCCGTTCTAGCGGGGGACCTTTCGAGCAGTACTTC. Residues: CASTRSSGGPFEQYF.